This T cell receptor (beta chain) was recorded in a study of T cell responses to AZD1222 COVID-19 vaccine. The study's findings and limits: Targeting of unmutated variant regions was reportedly seen in nearly half of spike-specific TCRs. Females made up more of the donors, who were largely white British, and clonal diversity may have come out too low. Increased Spike-specific TCR breadth and depth were observed after two AZD1222 doses. Among vaccine-associated CD4 TCRs, coverage spanned spike, with dominance at 160-218 and 743-854.

Data came from immunoSEQ multiplex PCR; TCRdb stores just in-frame clones and leaves some out. The sample shows about 34,000 clones, roughly 74% of them seen only once. Per the germline V gene, CDR1 is SEHNR and CDR2 is FQNEAQ (reference sequence). V lost 6 bases, J lost 4 bases, and 12 bases lay in between. This CDR3 has 13 residues. This clone was seen a handful of times. The antigen remains unidentified. The chain couples TRBV7-9 to TRBJ1-2; tentatively, D is TRBD1 (6 bases). The origin of this receptor is an adult who received the AZD1222 COVID-19 vaccine. This sample comprised peripheral blood, obtained 28 days after the second AZD1222 dose. The CDR3 DNA is TGTGCCAGCAGTGAACAGGGACCCTATGGCTACACCTTC. Its translation: CASSEQGPYGYTF. Supplemented by reference TRBV7-9 and TRBJ1-2, the full variable domain reads DTGVSQNPRHKITKRGQNVTFRCDPISEHNRLYWYRQTLGQGPEFLTYFQNEAQLEKSRLLSDRFSAERPKGSFSTLEIQRTEQGDSAMYLCASSEQGPYGYTFGSGTRLTVV.